This T cell receptor beta chain was recorded in a study of blood T cell repertoires in COVID-19. Across the whole study: Nucleic acid was either cDNA or gDNA, and it came from T cells, B-cell-depleted T cells, or PBMCs.

Per the original methods: Amplified reference gene primers provided the basis for estimating nucleated cell counts. TCRdb's copy holds only in-frame clones and misses some; the assay was immunoSEQ multiplex PCR. V and J calls and clone size are those listed in that table; D and trimming were worked out from the DNA. The data hold under 350,000 clones, with roughly nine tenths observed a single time. The V end was cut by 3 bases, the J end by 6 bases, with 12 bases between. Germline CDR1 is SGHRS and CDR2 is YFSETQ. The CDR3 sequence is 14 residues long. This sequence joins TRBV5-1 and TRBJ2-2; no reliable D call. The clonotype was recovered from a woman in her 30s with COVID-19, enrolled during active disease. The sample taken for sequencing was peripheral blood. The CDR3 region is CASSSAPGPGELFF. The CDR3 region has the DNA TGCGCCAGCAGCTCGGCTCCAGGCCCCGGGGAGCTGTTTTTT.